Shown below are 9 T cell receptor beta chains from a single sample sequenced in a study of CD8 T cells in ankylosing spondylitis. General study points: For ankylosing spondylitis blood, a TCR beta motif of several highly homologous variants appeared characteristic.

TCRdb re-called the 5' RACE reads with MiXCR, one entry per CDR3 protein. Of some 130,000 distinct CDR3 sequences in the sample, 17% were seen once. Antigen specificity for these receptors is unknown. The sample consisted of blood, either unsorted or a sorted T cell fraction (not recorded which). The receptors stem from a male donor with ankylosing spondylitis.

This clonotype has just a few counts. The chain recombines TRBV9 with TRBJ1-5; D ambiguous. Trimming shortened V by 4 bases and J by 3 bases, and 11 bases separated the two germline ends. CDR1 and CDR2 from the germline V gene are SGDLS and YYNGEE. This CDR3 has 14 amino acids. CDR3 nucleotide sequence: TGTGCCAGCAGCCTAGGACGGTTCAATCAGCCCCAGCATTTT. It encodes CASSLGRFNQPQHF.

This chain joins TRBV15 and TRBJ1-4, with no clear D. In germline, CDR1 is LNHNV, CDR2 YYDKDF (reference sequence). The CDR3 covers 17 residues. Trimming removed 3 bases from V and 3 bases from J, with 17 bases in between. The DNA of the CDR3 is TGTGCCACCAGCAGCTACTTATTAGGCCAGGCTAATGAAAAACTGTTTTTT. Translated, it gives CATSSYLLGQANEKLFF.

This sequence joins TRBV27 and TRBJ1-5; D uncertain. In germline, CDR1 is MNHEY, CDR2 SMNVEV (reference sequence). The CDR3 sequence is 16 residues long. Trimming cost V 1 base and J 1 base, with 11 bases left between them. CDR3: CASSLYGALSNQPQHF. In nucleotides, the CDR3 is TGTGCCAGCAGTTTATATGGAGCCTTAAGCAATCAGCCCCAGCATTTT.

The rearrangement uses TRBV23-1 and TRBJ1-4; unclear D gene. TRBV23-1 is treated as an ORF (open reading frame) with a function not yet certain. The CDR3 runs to 18 residues. Trimming cost V 0 bases and J 7 bases, with 21 bases left between them. CDR3 nucleotides: TGCGCCAGCAGTCAATCCCCCTGGGCCCCTATAGAGGGTGAAAAACTGTTTTTT. Translation gives CASSQSPWAPIEGEKLFF.

The sample holds a few counts of this clonotype. In DNA, the CDR3 is TGCGCCAGCAGCTGGACAGGGGAAACTGAAGCTTTCTTT. It encodes CASSWTGETEAFF. The chain is built from TRBV5-1 and TRBJ1-1, with 9 nucleotides matching TRBD1. CDR3 size: 13 residues. V was pared by 3 bases and J by 5 bases, with 2 bases of the junction left unmatched. Germline V gene lookup returns CDR1 SGHRS and CDR2 YFSETQ.

In its sample, this clonotype was seen a few times. The chain links TRBV5-5 to TRBJ2-7; possible D gene TRBD2, 6 bases. The CDR3 covers 12 residues. Trimming removed 6 bases from V and 2 bases from J, with 9 bases in between. CDR1 and CDR2 (germline): SGHKS, YYEKEE (reference sequence). Written as DNA, the CDR3 is TGTGCCAGCACCCCGGGGGCCTACGAGCAGTACTTC. This translates into CASTPGAYEQYF.

This clonotype appeared a few times. This sequence joins TRBV7-6 and TRBJ2-1; D may be TRBD2 (6 bases). The germline V and J ends were trimmed by 5 bases and 8 bases, with 13 bases remaining between them. This CDR3 comprises 13 residues. In germline, CDR1 is SGHVS, CDR2 FNYEAQ. CDR3 in amino acids: CASSKTSPHEQFF. As DNA, the CDR3 is TGTGCCAGCAGCAAAACTAGCCCCCATGAGCAGTTCTTC.

The sample holds a few counts of this clonotype. The J gene is TRBJ2-7, the V gene TRBV20-1; the match to TRBD2 covers 7 bases. The length of the CDR3 is 14 residues. Per germline, CDR1 DFQATT and CDR2 SNEGSKA (reference sequence). V lost 0 bases and J lost 2; bases outside the gene matches: 4. This CDR3 reads CSARDERGAYEQYF. The CDR3 coding sequence is TGCAGTGCTAGAGACGAGCGGGGAGCCTACGAGCAGTACTTC.

CDR3 in amino acids: CASRRKGLAVNEQFF. The CDR3 DNA reads TGTGCCAGCAGACGTAAGGGACTAGCGGTCAATGAGCAGTTCTTC. The chain combines TRBV28 with TRBJ2-1, with 11 positions matching TRBD2. Per the germline V gene, CDR1 is MDHEN and CDR2 is SYDVKM. This CDR3 is built from 15 residues. J lost 6 bases, V lost 6 bases, and 7 bases had no gene match.